This T cell receptor beta chain was sequenced for a study of blood T cell repertoires in COVID-19. Some clones are missing from TCRdb's copy, which holds only in-frame ones; the method was immunoSEQ multiplex PCR. The sample yields about 270,000 clones, 75% to 95% seen once. V was pared by 6 bases and J by 2 bases, with 4 bases of the junction left unmatched. Germline V gene sequence: CDR1 SNHLY, CDR2 FYNNEI. This CDR3 region has 14 residues. This clone was observed a single time. This receptor was obtained from a man aged 35 to 55 who had been exposed to COVID-19. The chain is built from TRBV2 and TRBJ2-7; TRBD1 aligns across 10 bases. Material: PBMCs or T cells enriched from blood (not recorded which). The CDR3 region has the DNA TGTGCCAGCAGGGCCGGGACAGGGGCCTACGAGCAGTACTTC. This translates into CASRAGTGAYEQYF.